The entry below gives a single T cell receptor beta chain sequence along with its context. This sample is part of a study of technical replicates of blood from a handful of donors. Libraries were prepared by immunoSEQ multiplex PCR; TCRdb keeps only in-frame clonotypes and omits some of them. The sample carries about 84,000 clones, roughly 98% recorded once. Looked up from germline, CDR1 is MGHRA and CDR2 is YSYEKL. V lost 1 base and J lost 3, with 12 bases in between. The CDR3 length is 16 residues. This chain connects TRBV4-1 to TRBJ2-2; no reliable D call. This receptor was identified in a human donor in good health. The specimen was T cells isolated from PBMCs. The DNA for the CDR3 is TGCGCCAGCAGCCAAGGGTCTATCGAGGACACCGGGGAGCTGTTTTTT. The encoded protein is CASSQGSIEDTGELFF.